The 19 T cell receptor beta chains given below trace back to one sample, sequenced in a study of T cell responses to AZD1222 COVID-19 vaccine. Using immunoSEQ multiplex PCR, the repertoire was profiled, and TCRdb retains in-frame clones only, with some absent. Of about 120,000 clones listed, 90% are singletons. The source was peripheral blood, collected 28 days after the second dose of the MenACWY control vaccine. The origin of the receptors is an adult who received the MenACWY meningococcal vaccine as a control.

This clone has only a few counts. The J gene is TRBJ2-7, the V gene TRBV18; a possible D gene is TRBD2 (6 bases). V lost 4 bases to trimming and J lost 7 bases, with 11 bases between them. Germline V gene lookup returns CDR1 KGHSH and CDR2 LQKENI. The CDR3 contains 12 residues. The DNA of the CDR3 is TGTGCCAGCTCACTGGCTCGGGGGGAGCAGTACTTC. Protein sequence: CASSLARGEQYF.

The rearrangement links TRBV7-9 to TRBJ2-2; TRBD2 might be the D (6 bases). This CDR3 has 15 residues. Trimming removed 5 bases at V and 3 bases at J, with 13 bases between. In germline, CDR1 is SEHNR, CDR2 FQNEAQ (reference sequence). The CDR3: CASSPSGRYTGELFF. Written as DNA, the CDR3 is TGTGCCAGCAGCCCCTCCGGGAGATACACCGGGGAGCTGTTTTTT.

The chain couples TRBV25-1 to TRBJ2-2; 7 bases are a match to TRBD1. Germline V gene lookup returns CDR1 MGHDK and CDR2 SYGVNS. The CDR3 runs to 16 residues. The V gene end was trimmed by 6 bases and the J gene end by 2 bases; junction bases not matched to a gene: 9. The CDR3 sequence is CASRAHRGANTGELFF. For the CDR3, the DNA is TGTGCCAGCAGGGCTCACAGGGGCGCCAACACCGGGGAGCTGTTTTTT.

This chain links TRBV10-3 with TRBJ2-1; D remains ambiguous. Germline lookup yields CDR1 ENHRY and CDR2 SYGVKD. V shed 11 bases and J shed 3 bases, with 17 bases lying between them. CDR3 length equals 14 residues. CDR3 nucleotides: TGTGCCCTTCAAGCAGCTCCTCTCTACAATGAGCAGTTCTTC. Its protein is CALQAAPLYNEQFF.

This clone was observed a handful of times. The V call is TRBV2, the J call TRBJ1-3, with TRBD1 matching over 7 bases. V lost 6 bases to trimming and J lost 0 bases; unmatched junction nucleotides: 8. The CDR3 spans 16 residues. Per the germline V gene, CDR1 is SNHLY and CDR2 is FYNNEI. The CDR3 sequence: CASRSGQASSGNTIYF. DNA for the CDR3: TGTGCCAGCAGGTCAGGACAGGCGAGCTCTGGAAACACCATATATTTT. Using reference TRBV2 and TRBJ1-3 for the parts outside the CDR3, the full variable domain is EPEVTQTPSHQVTQMGQEVILRCVPISNHLYFYWYRQILGQKVEFLVSFYNNEISEKSEIFDDQFSVERPDGSNFTLKIRSTKLEDSAMYFCASRSGQASSGNTIYFGEGSWLTVV.

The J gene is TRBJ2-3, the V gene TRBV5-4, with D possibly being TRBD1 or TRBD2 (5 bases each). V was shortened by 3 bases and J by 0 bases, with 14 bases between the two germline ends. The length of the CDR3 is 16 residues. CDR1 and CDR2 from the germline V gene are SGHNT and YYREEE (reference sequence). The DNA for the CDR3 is TGTGCCAGCAGCTCGGGACCGAGGATAAGCACAGATACGCAGTATTTT. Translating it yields CASSSGPRISTDTQYF.

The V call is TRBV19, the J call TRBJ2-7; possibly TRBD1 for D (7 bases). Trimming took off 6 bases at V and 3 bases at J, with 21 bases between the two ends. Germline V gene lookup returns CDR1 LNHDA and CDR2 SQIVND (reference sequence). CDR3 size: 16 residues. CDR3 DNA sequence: TGTGCCAGTAGCCTGTCCCGCGGGACAGTCGGCTACGAGCAGTACTTC. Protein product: CASSLSRGTVGYEQYF.

The CDR3 reads CASSLRPSEQYF. The CDR3 bases are TGTGCCAGCAGTTTGCGGCCCAGCGAGCAGTACTTC. The chain joins TRBV28 to TRBJ2-7; D unclear. The CDR3 covers 12 residues. Germline V gene sequence: CDR1 MDHEN, CDR2 SYDVKM. Trimming removed 3 bases from V and 6 bases from J, with 9 bases in between.

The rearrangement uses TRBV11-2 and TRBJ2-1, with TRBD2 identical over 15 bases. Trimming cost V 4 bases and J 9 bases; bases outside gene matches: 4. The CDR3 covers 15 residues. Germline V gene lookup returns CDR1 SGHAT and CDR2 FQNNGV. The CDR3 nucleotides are TGTGCCAGCAGCTCGGGACTAGCGGGAGGCGGTGAGCAGTTCTTC. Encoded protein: CASSSGLAGGGEQFF.

The DNA for the CDR3 is TGTGCCAGCAGAGCTCCGGGACAGGGTAATCAGCCCCAGCATTTT. Translation: CASRAPGQGNQPQHF. V is TRBV28 and J is TRBJ1-5; TRBD1 aligns across 9 bases. The ends lost 6 bases at V and 4 bases at J; junction bases unmatched: 7. Germline V CDR1 and CDR2: MDHEN, SYDVKM. CDR3 size: 15 residues.

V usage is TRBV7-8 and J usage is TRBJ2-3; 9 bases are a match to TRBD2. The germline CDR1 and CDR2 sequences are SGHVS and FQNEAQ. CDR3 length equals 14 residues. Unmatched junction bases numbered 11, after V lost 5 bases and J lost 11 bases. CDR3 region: CASSTSLAGPRQYF. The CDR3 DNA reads TGTGCCAGCAGCACCTCTCTAGCGGGACCACGGCAGTATTTT.

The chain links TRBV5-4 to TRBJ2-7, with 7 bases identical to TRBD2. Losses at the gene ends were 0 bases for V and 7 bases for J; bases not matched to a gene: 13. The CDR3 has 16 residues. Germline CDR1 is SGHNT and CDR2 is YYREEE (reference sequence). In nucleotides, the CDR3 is TGTGCCAGCAGCTTGGGCGGCGGGAGTAGCTTGGGGGAGCAGTACTTC. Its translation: CASSLGGGSSLGEQYF.

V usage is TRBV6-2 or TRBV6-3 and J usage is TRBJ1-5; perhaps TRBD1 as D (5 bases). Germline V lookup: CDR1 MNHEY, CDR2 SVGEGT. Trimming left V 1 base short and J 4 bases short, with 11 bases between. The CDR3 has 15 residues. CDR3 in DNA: TGTGCCAGCAGTTACTGGGGGTTCGGTAATCAGCCCCAGCATTTT. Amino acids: CASSYWGFGNQPQHF.

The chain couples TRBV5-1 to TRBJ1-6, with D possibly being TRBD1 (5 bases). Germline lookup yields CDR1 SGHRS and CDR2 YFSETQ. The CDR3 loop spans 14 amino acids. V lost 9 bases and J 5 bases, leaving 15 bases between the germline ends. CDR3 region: CATRGQADNSPLHF. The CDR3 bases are TGCGCCACGAGGGGCCAGGCAGATAATTCACCCCTCCACTTT.

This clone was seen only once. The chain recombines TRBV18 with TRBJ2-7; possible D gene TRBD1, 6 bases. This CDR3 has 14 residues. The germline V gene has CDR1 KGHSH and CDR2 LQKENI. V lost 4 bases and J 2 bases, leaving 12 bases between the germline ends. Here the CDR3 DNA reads TGTGCCAGCTCACATCAGGACAGAGCCTACGAGCAGTACGTC. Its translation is CASSHQDRAYEQYV.

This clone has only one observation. The CDR3: CASSPLRGETGELFF. The CDR3 coding sequence is TGTGCCAGCAGCCCCCTAAGAGGGGAAACCGGGGAGCTGTTTTTT. The V and J genes are TRBV9 and TRBJ2-2; D tentatively reads TRBD1 or TRBD2 (5 bases each). This CDR3 region has 15 residues. The ends were cut back, 4 bases at V and 5 bases at J, with 15 bases in the middle. Germline CDR1 reads SGDLS; CDR2 reads YYNGEE.

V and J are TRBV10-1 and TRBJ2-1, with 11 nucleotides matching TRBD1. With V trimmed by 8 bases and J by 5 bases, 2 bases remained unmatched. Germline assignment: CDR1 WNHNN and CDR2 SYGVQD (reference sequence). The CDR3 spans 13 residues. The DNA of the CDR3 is TGCGCCAGCGTGGGACAGGGGGACAATGAGCAGTTCTTC. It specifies CASVGQGDNEQFF.

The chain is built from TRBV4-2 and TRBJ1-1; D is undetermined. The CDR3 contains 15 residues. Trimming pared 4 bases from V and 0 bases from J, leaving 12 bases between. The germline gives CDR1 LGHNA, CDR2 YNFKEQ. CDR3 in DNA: TGTGCCAGCAGCCCTCGGAAGGGCTTGAACACTGAAGCTTTCTTT. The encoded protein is CASSPRKGLNTEAFF.

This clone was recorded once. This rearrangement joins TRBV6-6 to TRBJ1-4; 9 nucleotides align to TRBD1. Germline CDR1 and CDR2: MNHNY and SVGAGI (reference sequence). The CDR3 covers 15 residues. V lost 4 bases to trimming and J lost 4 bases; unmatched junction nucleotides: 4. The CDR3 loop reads CASSSQGALNEKLFF. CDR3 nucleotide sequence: TGTGCCAGCAGTTCACAGGGGGCGCTTAATGAAAAACTGTTTTTT.